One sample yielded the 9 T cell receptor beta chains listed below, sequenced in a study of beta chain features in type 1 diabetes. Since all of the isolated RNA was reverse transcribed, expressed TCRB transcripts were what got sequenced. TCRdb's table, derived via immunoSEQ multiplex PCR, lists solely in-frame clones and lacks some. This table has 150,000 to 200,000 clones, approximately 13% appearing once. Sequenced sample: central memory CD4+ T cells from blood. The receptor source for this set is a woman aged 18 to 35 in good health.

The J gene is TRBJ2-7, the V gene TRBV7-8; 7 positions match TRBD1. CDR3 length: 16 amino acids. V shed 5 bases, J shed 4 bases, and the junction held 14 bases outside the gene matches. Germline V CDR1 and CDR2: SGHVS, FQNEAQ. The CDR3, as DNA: TGTGCCAGCAGCCGCGCAGGGACAGAGTCCTATTACGAGCAGTACTTC. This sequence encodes CASSRAGTESYYEQYF.

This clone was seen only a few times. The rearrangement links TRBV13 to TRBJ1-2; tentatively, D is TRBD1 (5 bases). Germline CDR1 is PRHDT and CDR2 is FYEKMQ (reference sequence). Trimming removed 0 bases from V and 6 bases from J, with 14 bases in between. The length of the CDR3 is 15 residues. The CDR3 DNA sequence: TGTGCCAGCAGCTTAGGGTGGCGGGGGAGAGATGGCTACACCTTC. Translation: CASSLGWRGRDGYTF. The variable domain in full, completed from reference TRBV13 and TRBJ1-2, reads AAGVIQSPRHLIKEKRETATLKCYPIPRHDTVYWYQQGPGQDPQFLISFYEKMQSDKGSIPDRFSAQQFSDYHSELNMSSLELGDSALYFCASSLGWRGRDGYTFGSGTRLTVV.

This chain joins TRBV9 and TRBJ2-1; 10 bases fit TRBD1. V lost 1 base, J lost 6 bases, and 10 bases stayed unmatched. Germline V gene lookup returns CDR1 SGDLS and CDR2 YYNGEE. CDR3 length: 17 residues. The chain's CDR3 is CASSVSGTGVIGNEQFF. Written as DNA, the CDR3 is TGTGCCAGCAGCGTATCCGGGACAGGGGTTATTGGCAATGAGCAGTTCTTC.

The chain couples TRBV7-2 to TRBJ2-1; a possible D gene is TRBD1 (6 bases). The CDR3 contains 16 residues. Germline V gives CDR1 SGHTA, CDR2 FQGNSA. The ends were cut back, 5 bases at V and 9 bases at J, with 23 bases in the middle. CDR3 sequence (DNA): TGTGCCAGCAGCGCCCGCAGGGGACGGGGTGGCGGTGAGCAGTTCTTC. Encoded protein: CASSARRGRGGGEQFF.

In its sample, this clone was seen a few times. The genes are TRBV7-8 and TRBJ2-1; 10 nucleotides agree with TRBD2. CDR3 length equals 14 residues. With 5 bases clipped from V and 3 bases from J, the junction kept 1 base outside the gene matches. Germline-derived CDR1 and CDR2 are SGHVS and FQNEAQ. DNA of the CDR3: TGTGCCAGCAGCCGGACTAGCGGCTACAATGAGCAGTTCTTC. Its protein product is CASSRTSGYNEQFF.

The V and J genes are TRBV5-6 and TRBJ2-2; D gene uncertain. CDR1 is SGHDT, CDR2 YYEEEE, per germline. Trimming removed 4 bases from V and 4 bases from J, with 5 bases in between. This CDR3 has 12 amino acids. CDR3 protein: CASSLSTGELFF. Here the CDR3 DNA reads TGTGCCAGCAGCCTCAGCACCGGGGAGCTGTTTTTT.

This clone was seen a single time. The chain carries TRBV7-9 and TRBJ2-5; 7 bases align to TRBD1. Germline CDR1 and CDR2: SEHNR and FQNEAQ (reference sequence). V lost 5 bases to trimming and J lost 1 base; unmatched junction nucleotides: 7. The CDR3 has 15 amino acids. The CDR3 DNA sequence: TGTGCCAGCAGCCAAGTGCGGACAGGCCAAGAGACCCAGTACTTC. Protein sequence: CASSQVRTGQETQYF.

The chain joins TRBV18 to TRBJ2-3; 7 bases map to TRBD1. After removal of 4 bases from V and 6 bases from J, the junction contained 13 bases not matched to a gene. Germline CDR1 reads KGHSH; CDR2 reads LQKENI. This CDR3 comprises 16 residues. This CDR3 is CASSRAPATGDDTQYF. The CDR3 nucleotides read TGTGCCAGCTCACGTGCGCCGGCTACAGGGGATGATACGCAGTATTTT.

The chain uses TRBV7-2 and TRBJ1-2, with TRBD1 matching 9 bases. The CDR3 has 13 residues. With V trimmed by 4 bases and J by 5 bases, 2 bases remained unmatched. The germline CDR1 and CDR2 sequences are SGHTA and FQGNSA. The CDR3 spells CASSWDREYGYTF. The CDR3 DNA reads TGTGCCAGCAGCTGGGACAGGGAGTATGGCTACACCTTC.